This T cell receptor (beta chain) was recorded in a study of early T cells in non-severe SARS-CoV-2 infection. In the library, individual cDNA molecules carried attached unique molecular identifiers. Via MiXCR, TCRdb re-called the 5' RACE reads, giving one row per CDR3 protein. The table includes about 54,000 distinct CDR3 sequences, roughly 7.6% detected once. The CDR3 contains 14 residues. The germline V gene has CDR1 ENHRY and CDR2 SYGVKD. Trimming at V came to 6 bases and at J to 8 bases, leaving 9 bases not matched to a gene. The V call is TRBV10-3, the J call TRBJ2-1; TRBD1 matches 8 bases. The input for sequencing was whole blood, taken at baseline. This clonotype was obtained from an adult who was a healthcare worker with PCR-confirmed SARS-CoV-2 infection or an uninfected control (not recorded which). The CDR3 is CAISGQGELHEQFF. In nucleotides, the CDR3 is TGTGCCATCAGCGGACAGGGAGAATTGCATGAGCAGTTCTTC.